This TCR beta chain came from a study of T cells after yellow fever vaccination. TCRdb reanalysed the 5' RACE reads using MiXCR and keeps one entry per CDR3 protein. The data hold roughly 170,000 distinct CDR3 sequences, with around 9.3% observed a single time. Notes on this clonotype: Its antigen is not known.

CDR3 length: 16 residues. CDR1 and CDR2 (germline): MNHEY, SMNVEV (reference sequence). V lost 1 base and J lost 5; bases outside the gene matches: 6. Overall study results and limits: Clonotypes shared by both compartments, CD4 and CD8, made up a small share. Peaking on day 5 versus 15, the secondary response was faster but weaker.

The chain combines TRBV27 with TRBJ2-1, with 9 positions matching TRBD1. This clonotype was obtained from a man younger than 30 who received the YFV17D yellow fever vaccine. Material: CD8+ T cells sorted from PBMCs, obtained 45 days after the yellow fever booster vaccination. The CDR3 loop reads CASSLWGTGNDNEQFF. The CDR3 nucleotides are TGTGCCAGCAGTTTATGGGGGACAGGGAACGACAATGAGCAGTTCTTC.